The 25 T cell receptor beta chains presented below share a single source sample, sequenced in a study of T-cell reconstitution after alpha-beta-depleted transplantation in children. Library preparation (for TCRbeta) was performed with unique molecular identifiers. Each CDR3 protein gets one entry after TCRdb re-called the PCR reads with MiXCR. The sample consists of around 420,000 distinct CDR3 sequences, roughly 15% of them appearing once. This specimen was PBMCs, mostly from graft donor cells, taken 360 days after TCRalphabeta/CD19-depleted stem cell transplant. These receptor sequences come from a boy in the first two years of life who had a stem cell transplant for Wiskott-Aldrich syndrome, so the T cells may come from the graft donor.

This clonotype appeared a few times. An end of the junction differs from the germline gene, which may be a read error. The chain employs TRBV6-5 and TRBJ1-2, with D unresolved. The CDR3 has 13 residues. Germline V gene lookup returns CDR1 MNHEY and CDR2 SVGAGI. CDR3 bases: TGTGCCAGCAGTACCCCCGACGCGTATGTCTACACCTTC. It translates to CASSTPDAYVYTF.

This chain joins TRBV5-1 and TRBJ2-2, with a weak D call TRBD2 (5 bases). Looked up from germline, CDR1 is SGHRS and CDR2 is YFSETQ. Trimming left V 2 bases short and J 0 bases short, with 14 bases between. The CDR3 spans 17 residues. The CDR3: CASSFPRTDSNTGELFF. Here the CDR3 DNA reads TGCGCCAGCAGCTTCCCCCGGACGGACTCGAACACCGGGGAGCTGTTTTTT.

This clonotype has only a few counts. CDR3 DNA: TGTGCCAGCAGTCCGACAGGGGGCGCATCACCCCTCCACTTT. It specifies CASSPTGGASPLHF. The chain joins TRBV12-3 or TRBV12-4 to TRBJ1-6, with TRBD1 identical over 10 bases. With V trimmed by 5 bases and J by 10 bases, 5 bases remained unmatched. There are 14 residues in the CDR3.

This clonotype was recorded at least ten times. The chain combines TRBV5-1 with TRBJ2-1; 7 bases are shared with TRBD2. The trim removed 0 bases at V and 5 bases at J, leaving 2 bases unmatched. The germline CDR1 and CDR2 sequences are SGHRS and YFSETQ. This CDR3 is built from 14 residues. CDR3 nucleotides: TGCGCCAGCAGCTTGGGGGACTACAACAATGAGCAGTTCTTC. This translates into CASSLGDYNNEQFF.

The table lists this clonotype with a few counts. V gene TRBV10-3 combines with J gene TRBJ2-1, with no clear D. This CDR3 has 17 amino acids. Germline assignment: CDR1 ENHRY and CDR2 SYGVKD. V dropped 2 bases and J dropped 7 bases, with 21 bases sitting between them. CDR3 amino acids: CAISEPPGRPPANEQFF. DNA for the CDR3: TGTGCCATCAGTGAGCCCCCTGGCAGGCCTCCGGCGAATGAGCAGTTCTTC.

In this sample, this clonotype turned up a few times. This chain joins TRBV11-2 and TRBJ2-2; D perhaps matches TRBD1 (6 bases). Looked up from germline, CDR1 is SGHAT and CDR2 is FQNNGV. With 1 base removed from V and 7 bases from J, the gap between germline ends came to 10 bases. The length of the CDR3 is 14 residues. CDR3 nucleotide sequence: TGTGCCAGCAGCTTAGCCACAGGGTTCGGGGAGCTGTTTTTT. This sequence encodes CASSLATGFGELFF.

This chain uses TRBV5-1 with TRBJ2-7; 8 positions match TRBD1. This CDR3 has 14 residues. V gave up 4 bases and J gave up 7 bases; unmatched junction bases: 10. The germline CDR1 and CDR2 sequences are SGHRS and YFSETQ. The CDR3 loop reads CASSLWTGSSEQYF. As DNA, the CDR3 is TGCGCCAGCAGCCTTTGGACAGGGAGTTCGGAGCAGTACTTC. The variable domain in full, completed from reference TRBV5-1 and TRBJ2-7, reads KAGVTQTPRYLIKTRGQQVTLSCSPISGHRSVSWYQQTPGQGLQFLFEYFSETQRNKGNFPGRFSGRQFSNSRSEMNVSTLELGDSALYLCASSLWTGSSEQYFGPGTRLTVT.

The chain combines TRBV7-2 with TRBJ2-1; D is ambiguous. V shed 7 bases and J shed 6 bases, with 16 bases lying between them. There are 14 residues in the CDR3. Per the germline V gene, CDR1 is SGHTA and CDR2 is FQGNSA. The CDR3 region has the DNA TGTGCCAGCAAACGGCTAGACCTTATCAATGAGCAGTTCTTC. Its protein product is CASKRLDLINEQFF.

This clonotype was counted only a few times. The chain links TRBV3-1 to TRBJ2-1, with a weak D call TRBD2 (6 bases). Germline CDR1 is LGHDT and CDR2 is YNNKEL (reference sequence). The CDR3 extends over 16 amino acids. V lost 4 bases and J lost 8, with 21 bases in between. The CDR3 loop reads CASSPRRRAYNDEQFF. In nucleotides, the CDR3 is TGTGCCAGCAGCCCGAGGCGGAGGGCCTACAACGATGAGCAGTTCTTC.

This clonotype was detected a few times. The chain links TRBV21-1 to TRBJ2-7; TRBD1, the table's D call, lacks a check against the DNA. TRBV21-1 is a pseudogene locus. This CDR3 region has 12 residues. CDR3 in amino acids: CASKKGGNEQYF. The CDR3 DNA follows: TGTGCCAGCAAAAAGGGGGGTAACGAGCAGTACTTC.

This clonotype was picked up many times. The rearrangement joins TRBV11-2 to TRBJ2-2, with D possibly TRBD1 on 7 matching bases. The V and J ends lost 5 bases and 5 bases respectively, with 12 bases between them. Germline V gives CDR1 SGHAT, CDR2 FQNNGV. This CDR3 has 14 residues. CDR3 residues: CASSGGGWTGELFF. In DNA, the CDR3 is TGTGCCAGCAGCGGAGGGGGCTGGACCGGGGAGCTGTTTTTT.

This clonotype was counted only a few times. The V gene is TRBV24-1, the J gene TRBJ2-5, with 8 bases aligning to TRBD1. Germline-derived CDR1 and CDR2 are KGHDR and SFDVKD. The CDR3 covers 16 residues. With V trimmed by 5 bases and J by 4 bases, 11 bases remained unmatched. CDR3 nucleotide sequence: TGTGCCACCAGTGGATTGACAGGGGCATGGGGAGAGACCCAGTACTTC. Amino acids: CATSGLTGAWGETQYF.

Concerning this clonotype: The junction does not match germline at one end; this may be a read error. This rearrangement joins TRBV12-3 or TRBV12-4 to TRBJ2-2, with 12 positions matching TRBD2. This CDR3 has 18 residues. As DNA, the CDR3 is TGTACCAGCAGTTTGAGACTAGCGGGAGCAGCGAACACCGGGGAGCTGTTTTTT. It specifies CTSSLRLAGAANTGELFF.

The chain is built from TRBV11-3 and TRBJ2-7; 7 nucleotides match TRBD2. The trim removed 0 bases at V and 2 bases at J, leaving 10 bases unmatched. The CDR3 has 17 amino acids. The germline gives CDR1 SGHNT, CDR2 YENEEA. The CDR3 sequence is CASSLDFGGLPTYEQYF. CDR3 in DNA: TGTGCCAGCAGCTTAGATTTCGGGGGACTACCCACCTACGAGCAGTACTTC.

This clonotype was picked up a small number of times. The chain has TRBV6-1 and TRBJ2-3; unclear D gene. V was trimmed by 8 bases and J by 2 bases, leaving 14 bases between them. The germline V gene encodes CDR1 MNHNS and CDR2 SASEGT. The CDR3 spans 14 residues. The CDR3 nucleotides read TGTGCCAGCTCTTGTCCACTAAACACAGATACGCAGTATTTT. It is translated as CASSCPLNTDTQYF.

The rearrangement joins TRBV12-3 or TRBV12-4 to TRBJ1-1; D is undetermined. The CDR3 contains 14 residues. Trimming took 3 bases from V and 5 from J, leaving 13 bases between them. The CDR3 DNA reads TGTGCCAGCAGTTTCCTGGGAATGCCGACTGAAGCTTTCTTT. It specifies CASSFLGMPTEAFF.

This chain links TRBV7-9 with TRBJ2-5; D is possibly TRBD1 (6 bases). Germline CDR1 and CDR2: SEHNR and FQNEAQ (reference sequence). The CDR3 has 16 amino acids. V dropped 1 base and J dropped 2 bases, with 14 bases sitting between them. CDR3 bases: TGTGCCAGCAGCTTAGAGACAGGTCGTCTGCAAGAGACCCAGTACTTC. It translates to CASSLETGRLQETQYF.

In its sample, this clonotype was seen many times. This rearrangement joins TRBV25-1 to TRBJ2-7; TRBD1 agrees at 7 bases. The CDR3 sequence is 12 residues long. The germline gives CDR1 MGHDK, CDR2 SYGVNS. V lost 4 bases and J lost 12; bases outside the gene matches: 9. In nucleotides, the CDR3 is TGTGCCAGCAGTGCACTCAGGGGGTACTTGTACTTC. This sequence encodes CASSALRGYLYF.

The chain combines TRBV6-1 with TRBJ2-2, with 8 bases aligning to TRBD1. The ends lost 10 bases at V and 7 bases at J; junction bases unmatched: 17. CDR3 size: 16 residues. CDR1 is MNHNS and CDR2 is SASEGT in the germline V gene. CDR3 amino acids: CATTALQGDQVGELFF. The CDR3 DNA follows: TGTGCCACCACGGCCCTACAGGGGGACCAAGTCGGGGAGCTGTTTTTT.

In its sample, this clonotype was seen a few times. This rearrangement joins TRBV2 to TRBJ1-4, with D tentatively TRBD1 (5 bases). CDR1 and CDR2 (germline): SNHLY, FYNNEI. The CDR3 extends over 14 amino acids. Trimming removed 7 bases at V and 4 bases at J, with 13 bases between. The CDR3 nucleotides are TGTGCCAGCATTAGGGGTCTATATAATGAAAAACTGTTTTTT. Residues: CASIRGLYNEKLFF.

The genes are TRBV12-3 or TRBV12-4 and TRBJ1-6, with D unresolved. V dropped 2 bases and J dropped 7 bases, with 9 bases sitting between them. The CDR3 is made up of 14 amino acids. CDR3 amino acids: CASSLNSQNSPLHF. The CDR3 DNA is TGTGCCAGCAGTTTAAACAGTCAAAATTCACCCCTCCACTTT.

The chain uses TRBV12-3 or TRBV12-4 and TRBJ2-1, with 9 bases that match TRBD2. Trimming cost V 2 bases and J 4 bases; bases outside gene matches: 6. This CDR3 has 16 amino acids. This CDR3 is CASSLLTSGPYNEQFF. DNA of the CDR3: TGTGCCAGCAGTTTATTGACTAGCGGCCCTTACAATGAGCAGTTCTTC.

This clonotype was observed many times. This chain joins TRBV11-2 and TRBJ2-7; 9 bases agree with TRBD2. Germline lookup yields CDR1 SGHAT and CDR2 FQNNGV. This CDR3 has 13 residues. Trimming removed 6 bases from V and 4 bases from J; junction bases left unmatched: 4. In DNA form, the CDR3 reads TGTGCCAGCAGTTTTAGCGGGAGTTACGAGCAGTACTTC. Amino acids: CASSFSGSYEQYF.

This clonotype was observed many times. This sequence joins TRBV12-3 or TRBV12-4 and TRBJ2-1; D is ambiguous. V was trimmed by 7 bases and J by 14 bases, leaving 12 bases between them. This CDR3 comprises 10 residues. In DNA form, the CDR3 reads TGTGCCAGCAAAGGGCAGTGGGAGTTCTTC. As protein: CASKGQWEFF.

The chain is built from TRBV2 and TRBJ2-5, with D possibly matching TRBD1 (6 bases). CDR3 size: 12 residues. Germline V lookup: CDR1 SNHLY, CDR2 FYNNEI. Deletions cut 5 bases from V and 3 bases from J, with 7 bases between. The CDR3 loop reads CASSYREETQYF. The CDR3 coding sequence is TGTGCCAGCAGTTACAGGGAAGAGACCCAGTACTTC.